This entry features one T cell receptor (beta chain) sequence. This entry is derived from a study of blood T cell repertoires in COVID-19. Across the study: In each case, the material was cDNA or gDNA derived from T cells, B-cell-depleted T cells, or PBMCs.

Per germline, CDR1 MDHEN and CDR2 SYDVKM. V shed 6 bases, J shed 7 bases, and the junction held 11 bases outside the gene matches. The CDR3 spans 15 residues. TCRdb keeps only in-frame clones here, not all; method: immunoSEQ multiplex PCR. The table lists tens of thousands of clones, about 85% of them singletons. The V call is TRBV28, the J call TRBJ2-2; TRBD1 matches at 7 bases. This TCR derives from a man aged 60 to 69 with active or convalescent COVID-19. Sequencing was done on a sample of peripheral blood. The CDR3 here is CASSFGQARHGELFF. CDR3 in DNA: TGTGCCAGCAGCTTCGGACAGGCCAGACACGGGGAGCTGTTTTTT.